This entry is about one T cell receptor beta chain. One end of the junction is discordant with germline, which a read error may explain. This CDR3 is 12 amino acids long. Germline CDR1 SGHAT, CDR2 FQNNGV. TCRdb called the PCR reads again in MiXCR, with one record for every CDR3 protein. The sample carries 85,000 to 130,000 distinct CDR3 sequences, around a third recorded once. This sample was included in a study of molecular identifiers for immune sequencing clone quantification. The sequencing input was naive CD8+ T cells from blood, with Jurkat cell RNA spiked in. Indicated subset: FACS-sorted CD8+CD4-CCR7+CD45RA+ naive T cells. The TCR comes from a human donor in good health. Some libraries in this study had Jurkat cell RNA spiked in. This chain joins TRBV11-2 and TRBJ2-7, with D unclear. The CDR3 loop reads CASSLVSYEQYF. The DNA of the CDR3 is TGCGCCAGCAGCTTAGTTTCCTACGAGCAGTACTTC.